The 8 T cell receptor beta chains in this list originate from one sample, sequenced in a study of early T cells in non-severe SARS-CoV-2 infection. A single record per CDR3 protein comes from TCRdb applying MiXCR to the 5' RACE reads. This sample carries 50,000 to 70,000 distinct CDR3 sequences, 14% to 15% of them seen once, and the ten largest clones take more than 8%. The material was whole blood, obtained at baseline. These receptors all come from an adult who was a healthcare worker with PCR-confirmed SARS-CoV-2 infection or an uninfected control (not recorded which).

This clonotype was found a few times. The CDR3 DNA follows: TGTGCCACCAGCTCCGGGGGAAGCAATCAGCCCCAGCATTTT. Protein sequence: CATSSGGSNQPQHF. This chain uses TRBV24-1 with TRBJ1-5; the D gene is possibly TRBD1 (5 bases). CDR1 KGHDR and CDR2 SFDVKD come from the germline V gene. Trimming left V 7 bases short and J 1 base short, with 10 bases between. The CDR3 sequence is 14 residues long.

The rearrangement links TRBV11-2 to TRBJ2-3, with 7 positions matching TRBD1. V lost 1 base to trimming and J lost 4 bases; unmatched junction nucleotides: 5. The CDR3 consists of 15 residues. Germline V gives CDR1 SGHAT, CDR2 FQNNGV. CDR3 DNA sequence: TGTGCCAGCAGCTTAGGGAACAGGGGAGCAGATACGCAGTATTTT. It is translated as CASSLGNRGADTQYF.

V gene TRBV12-3 or TRBV12-4 combines with J gene TRBJ1-1, with D unclear. This CDR3 has 11 amino acids. V lost 4 bases and J 8 bases, leaving 8 bases between the germline ends. The CDR3: CASSWGVEAFF. CDR3 in DNA: TGTGCCAGCAGTTGGGGAGTAGAAGCTTTCTTT.

The V gene is TRBV11-2, the J gene TRBJ1-6; 9 bases align to TRBD1. Trimming took 5 bases from V and 9 from J; bases not matched to a gene: 5. CDR3 length equals 14 residues. Germline V CDR1 and CDR2: SGHAT, FQNNGV. CDR3 amino acids: CASSPTGGTSPLHF. The CDR3 nucleotides are TGTGCCAGCAGCCCGACAGGGGGAACTTCACCCCTCCACTTT.

This clonotype was seen more than once but under ten times. The rearrangement links TRBV3-1 to TRBJ2-5; no clear D gene. In germline, CDR1 is LGHDT, CDR2 YNNKEL (reference sequence). Trimming cost V 1 base and J 5 bases, with 11 bases left between them. The CDR3 runs 14 residues. The CDR3 reads CASSQGLARETQYF. The CDR3 DNA is TGTGCCAGCAGCCAAGGATTAGCCAGGGAGACCCAGTACTTC.

The chain has TRBV7-3 and TRBJ2-1; D ambiguous. The CDR3 has 11 amino acids. Trimming pared 8 bases from V and 5 bases from J, leaving 7 bases between. Germline V CDR1 and CDR2: SGHTA, FQGTGA. The CDR3 DNA follows: TGTGCCAGCGGAGACGACAATGAGCAGTTCTTC. It specifies CASGDDNEQFF.

This clonotype has only a few counts. This chain joins TRBV20-1 and TRBJ2-1; D not resolved. Germline V gene lookup returns CDR1 DFQATT and CDR2 SNEGSKA (reference sequence). Trimming shortened V by 4 bases and J by 10 bases, and 23 bases separated the two germline ends. This CDR3 region has 15 residues. The CDR3 protein is CSANIHLTSDSEQFF. CDR3 in DNA: TGCAGTGCTAATATCCACCTCACTTCAGATTCGGAGCAGTTCTTC.

This clonotype was detected only a few times. V gene TRBV5-5 combines with J gene TRBJ2-2, with D tentatively TRBD1 (6 bases). The V gene's germline CDR1 is SGHKS and CDR2 YYEKEE (reference sequence). The V gene lost 4 bases and the J gene lost 4 bases, with 11 bases spanning the gap. The CDR3 runs 14 residues. The CDR3 DNA follows: TGTGCCAGCAGCACAGACAGGTTCACCGGGGAGCTGTTTTTT. This gives the protein CASSTDRFTGELFF.